Detailed here is one T cell receptor beta chain. Germline V gene lookup returns CDR1 MNHEY and CDR2 SMNVEV (reference sequence). V gave up 5 bases and J gave up 9 bases, with 13 bases separating them. The CDR3 is 12 residues long. Sequencing used immunoSEQ multiplex PCR; TCRdb keeps in-frame clones, though not all of them. The profile shows under 25,000 clones, 65% to 90% of them singletons. This sample was included in a study of blood T cell repertoires in COVID-19. The chain uses TRBV27 and TRBJ1-1; no firm D call. The clonotype originates from a woman at least 80 years old with acute or convalescent COVID-19. Source material: peripheral blood. This chain's CDR3 is CASSPIAGKAFF. In DNA form, the CDR3 reads TGTGCCAGCAGTCCAATTGCGGGGAAAGCTTTCTTT.